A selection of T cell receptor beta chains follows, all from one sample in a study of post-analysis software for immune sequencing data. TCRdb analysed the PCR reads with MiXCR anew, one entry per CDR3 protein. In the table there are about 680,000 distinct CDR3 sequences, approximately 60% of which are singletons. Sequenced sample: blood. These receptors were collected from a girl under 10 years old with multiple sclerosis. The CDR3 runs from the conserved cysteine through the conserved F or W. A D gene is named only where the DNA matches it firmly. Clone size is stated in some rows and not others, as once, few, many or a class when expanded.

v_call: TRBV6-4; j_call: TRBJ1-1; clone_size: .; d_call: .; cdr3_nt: TGTGCCAGCAGTGACAAGAGCGGGGTGGGCCAAGGGCAAGCTTTCTTT; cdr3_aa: CASSDKSGVGQGQAFF
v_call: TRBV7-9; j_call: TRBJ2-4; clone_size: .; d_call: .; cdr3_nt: TGTGCCAGCAGCACAGAGGGGGGCGACATTCAGTACTTC; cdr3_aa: CASSTEGGDIQYF
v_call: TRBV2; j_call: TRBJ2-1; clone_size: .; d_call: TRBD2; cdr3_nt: TGTGCCAGCAGTGCTAGCGGGACATTTTACAATGAGCAGTTCTTC; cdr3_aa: CASSASGTFYNEQFF
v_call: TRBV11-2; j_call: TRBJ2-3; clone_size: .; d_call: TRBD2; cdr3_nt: TGTGCCAGCAGCCCCGGGGGGGGGGACATCACAGATACGCAGTATTTT; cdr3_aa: CASSPGGGDITDTQYF
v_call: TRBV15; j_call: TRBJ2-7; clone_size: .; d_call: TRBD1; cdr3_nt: TGTGCCACCAGCAGAGATAGCCAGGGGGTCGGCTACGAGCAGTACTTC; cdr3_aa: CATSRDSQGVGYEQYF
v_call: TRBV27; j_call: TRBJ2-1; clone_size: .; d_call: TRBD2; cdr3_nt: TGTGCCAGCAGCGAGACGAGCGGGAGGGCCGACTACAATGAGCAGTTCTTC; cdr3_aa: CASSETSGRADYNEQFF
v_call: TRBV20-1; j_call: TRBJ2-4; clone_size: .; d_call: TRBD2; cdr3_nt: TGCAGTGCCAACCTAGCGGGCAAAGCCAAAAACATTCAGTACTTC; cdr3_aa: CSANLAGKAKNIQYF
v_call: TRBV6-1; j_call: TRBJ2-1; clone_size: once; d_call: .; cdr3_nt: TGTGCCAGCGGTAGGACTGAGCAGTTCTTC; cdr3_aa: CASGRTEQFF
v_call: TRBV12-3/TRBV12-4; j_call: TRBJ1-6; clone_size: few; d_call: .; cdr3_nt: TGTGCCAGCAGTTCTGGAAGGCCCCTCCACTTT; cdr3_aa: CASSSGRPLHF
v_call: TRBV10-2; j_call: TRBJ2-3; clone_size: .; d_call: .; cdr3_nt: TGCGCCAGGGGGACTCGTCCTAGCACAGATACGCAGTATTTT; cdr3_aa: CARGTRPSTDTQYF
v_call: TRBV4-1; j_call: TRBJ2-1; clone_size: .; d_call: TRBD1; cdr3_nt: TGCGCCAGCAGCCAAGATCAACTAGTCAGGGGGAATGAGCAGTTCTTC; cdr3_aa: CASSQDQLVRGNEQFF
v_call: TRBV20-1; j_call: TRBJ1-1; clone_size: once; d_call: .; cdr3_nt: TGCAGTGCTCACATGGGGGGCATGAACACTGAAGCTTTCTTT; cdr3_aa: CSAHMGGMNTEAFF
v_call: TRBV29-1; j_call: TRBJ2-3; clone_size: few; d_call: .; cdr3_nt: TGCAGCGTTGATGGCATAACTAGCACAGATACGCAGTATTTT; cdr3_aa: CSVDGITSTDTQYF
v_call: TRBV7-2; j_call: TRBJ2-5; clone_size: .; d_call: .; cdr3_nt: TGTGCCAGCAGCACCCTAGTTCCGGGAGAGACCCAGTACTTC; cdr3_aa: CASSTLVPGETQYF
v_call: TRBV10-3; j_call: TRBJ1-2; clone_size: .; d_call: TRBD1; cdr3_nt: TGTGCCATCAGTGTGACAGGGTCTGACGGCTACACCTTC; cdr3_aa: CAISVTGSDGYTF
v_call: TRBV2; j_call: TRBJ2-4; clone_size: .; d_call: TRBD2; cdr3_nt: TGTGCCAGCAGTGTGGGACTAGCGGGGGTAAGGAGCATTCAGTACTTC; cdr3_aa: CASSVGLAGVRSIQYF
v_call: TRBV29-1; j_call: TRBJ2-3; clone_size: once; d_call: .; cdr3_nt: TGCAGCGCCGGACTTACCTATTGGGGAACAGATACGCAGTATTTT; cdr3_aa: CSAGLTYWGTDTQYF
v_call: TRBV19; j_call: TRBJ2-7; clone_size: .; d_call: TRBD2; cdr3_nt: TGTGCCCGTAGTAGAAGACTAGCGGGAACCCCCTCCTACGAGCAGTACTTC; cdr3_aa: CARSRRLAGTPSYEQYF
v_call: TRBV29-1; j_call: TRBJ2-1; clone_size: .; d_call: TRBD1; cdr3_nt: TGCAGCGTTGAAGGGACAGGGGGCCTTGAGGAGCAGTTCTTC; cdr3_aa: CSVEGTGGLEEQFF
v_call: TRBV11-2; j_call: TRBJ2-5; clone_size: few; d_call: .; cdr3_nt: TGTGCCAGCAGCTTAGGGGCCGGGACTTCCCAAGAGACCCAGTACTTC; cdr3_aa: CASSLGAGTSQETQYF
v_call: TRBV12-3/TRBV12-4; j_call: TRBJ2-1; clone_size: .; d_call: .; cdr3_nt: TGTGCCAGCAGTCTTAGTGAGGGAAATGAGCAGTTCTTC; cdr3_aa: CASSLSEGNEQFF
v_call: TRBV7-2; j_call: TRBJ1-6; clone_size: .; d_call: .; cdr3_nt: TGTGCCAGTAGCTTCCTCGGGCCTAATTCACCCCTCCACTTT; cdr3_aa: CASSFLGPNSPLHF
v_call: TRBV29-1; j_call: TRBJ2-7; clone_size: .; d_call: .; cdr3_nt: TGCAGCGTGGTAAAAGAGGTCGGCGAGCAGTACTTC; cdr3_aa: CSVVKEVGEQYF
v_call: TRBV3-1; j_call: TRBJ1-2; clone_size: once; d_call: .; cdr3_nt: TGTGCCAGCAGCCAGAGAAGACAGAGCTATGGCTACACCTTC; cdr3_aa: CASSQRRQSYGYTF
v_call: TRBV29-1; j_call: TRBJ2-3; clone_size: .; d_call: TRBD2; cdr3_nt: TGCAGCGTTGTACTAGCGGGAGGCACAGATACGCAGTATTTT; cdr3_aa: CSVVLAGGTDTQYF
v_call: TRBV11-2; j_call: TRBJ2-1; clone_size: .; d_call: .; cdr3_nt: TGTGCCAGCAGCTCAGGCCGCTCCAATGAGCAGTTCTTC; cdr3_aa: CASSSGRSNEQFF
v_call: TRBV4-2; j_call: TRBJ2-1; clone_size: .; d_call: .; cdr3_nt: TGTGCCAGCAGCCAAGACGTGAGGCACTCCTACAATGAGCAGTTCTTC; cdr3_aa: CASSQDVRHSYNEQFF
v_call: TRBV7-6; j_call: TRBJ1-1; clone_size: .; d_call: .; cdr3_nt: TGTGCCAGCAGCTTAGCGTGGGGCGCACCCGAAGATGCTTTCTTT; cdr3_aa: CASSLAWGAPEDAFF
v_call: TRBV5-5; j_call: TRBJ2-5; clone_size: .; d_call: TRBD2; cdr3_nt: TGTGCCAGCAGGGTCTCACGACTAGCGGGGGAGACCCAGTACTTC; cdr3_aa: CASRVSRLAGETQYF
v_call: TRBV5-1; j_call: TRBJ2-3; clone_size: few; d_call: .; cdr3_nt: TGCGCCAGCAGTCGCCTAGGCACAGATACGCAGTATTTT; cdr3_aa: CASSRLGTDTQYF
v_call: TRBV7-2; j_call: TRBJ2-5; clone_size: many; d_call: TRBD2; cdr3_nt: TGTGCCAGCAGCCCGACTAGCGGGGGGGGAGAGACCCAGTACTTC; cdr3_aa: CASSPTSGGGETQYF
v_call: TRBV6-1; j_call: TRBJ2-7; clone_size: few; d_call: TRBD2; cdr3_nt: TGTGCCAGCAGTGGGACTAGCGATTACGAGCAGTACTTC; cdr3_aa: CASSGTSDYEQYF
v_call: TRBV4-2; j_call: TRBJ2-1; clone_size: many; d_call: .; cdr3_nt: TGTGCCAGCAGCCAAGAGACGGGTTACAATGAGCAGTTCTTC; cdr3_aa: CASSQETGYNEQFF
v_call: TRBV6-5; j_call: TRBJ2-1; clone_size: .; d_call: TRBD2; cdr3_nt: TGTGCCAGCAGCCTAATAGCGGGAGCCGCGGGCAATGAGCAGTTCTTC; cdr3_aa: CASSLIAGAAGNEQFF
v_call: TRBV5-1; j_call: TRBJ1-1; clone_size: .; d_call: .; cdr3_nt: TGCGCCAGCAGCTTGGGGTCAGTTCTCAACCCACGATGGCGTAAAGCTTTCTTT; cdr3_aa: CASSLGSVLNPRWRKAFF
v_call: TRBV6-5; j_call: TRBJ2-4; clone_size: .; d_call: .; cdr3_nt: TGTGCCAGACCGATTCTCCTAGCCAAAAACATTCAGTACTTC; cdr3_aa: CARPILLAKNIQYF
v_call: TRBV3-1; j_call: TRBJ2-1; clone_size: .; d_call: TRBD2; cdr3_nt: TGTGCCAGCAGCCCGACTAGCGGACGGGGGGGGAATGAGCAGTTCTTC; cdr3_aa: CASSPTSGRGGNEQFF
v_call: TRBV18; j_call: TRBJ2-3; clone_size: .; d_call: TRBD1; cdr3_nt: TGTGCCAGCTCACGCACAGGGGGATTCACAGATACGCAGTATTTT; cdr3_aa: CASSRTGGFTDTQYF
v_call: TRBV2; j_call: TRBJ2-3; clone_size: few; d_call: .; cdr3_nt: TGTGCCAGCAGTGGAGACAGGACAGATACGCAGTATTTT; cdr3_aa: CASSGDRTDTQYF